One sample yielded the 18 T cell receptor beta chains listed below, sequenced in a study of CD8 T cells in ankylosing spondylitis. MiXCR, run by TCRdb on the 5' RACE reads, gives a single entry per CDR3 protein. This table has some 130,000 distinct CDR3 sequences, about an eighth appearing once. The sample was blood, either unsorted or a sorted T cell fraction (not recorded which). These receptors came from a female donor with ankylosing spondylitis or in good health (not recorded which).

The chain's CDR3 is CASSGLANSYEQYF. The CDR3 DNA sequence: TGTGCCAGCAGCGGACTAGCGAACTCCTACGAGCAGTACTTC. The gene calls are TRBV9 and TRBJ2-7, with 8 bases identical to TRBD2. CDR3 length: 14 residues. Germline CDR1 reads SGDLS; CDR2 reads YYNGEE. Trimming at V came to 3 bases and at J to 0 bases, leaving 2 bases not matched to a gene.

The sample holds many counts of this clonotype. V usage is TRBV29-1 and J usage is TRBJ1-2, with D possibly TRBD1 on 5 matching bases. With 4 bases removed from V and 6 bases from J, the gap between germline ends came to 12 bases. CDR1 and CDR2 from the germline V gene are SQVTM and ANQGSEA. This CDR3 has 12 amino acids. The CDR3 DNA reads as TGCAGCGTTGGAGGGACTATGGATGGCTACACCTTC. Translation gives CSVGGTMDGYTF.

This clonotype was seen at least ten times. The chain joins TRBV18 to TRBJ1-2; 8 positions match TRBD1. The CDR3 covers 16 residues. CDR1 and CDR2 (germline): KGHSH, LQKENI. V lost 3 bases to trimming and J lost 3 bases; unmatched junction nucleotides: 9. CDR3 loop: CASSPMDRAIDYGYTF. The CDR3 coding sequence is TGTGCCAGCTCACCGATGGACAGGGCTATTGACTATGGCTACACCTTC.

This clonotype occurred many times. The chain is built from TRBV28 and TRBJ2-2, with D possibly TRBD2 on 6 matching bases. Germline V gives CDR1 MDHEN, CDR2 SYDVKM. V lost 7 bases to trimming and J lost 4 bases, with 13 bases between them. The CDR3 runs 14 residues. This chain's CDR3 is CASTSGDSTGELFF. In nucleotides, the CDR3 is TGTGCCAGCACGTCGGGGGATTCCACCGGGGAGCTGTTTTTT.

The table lists this clonotype with many counts. This sequence joins TRBV25-1 and TRBJ2-1; D is undetermined. The CDR3 consists of 14 residues. Germline CDR1 is MGHDK and CDR2 is SYGVNS. Between the trimmed V and J ends, which lost 3 bases and 2 bases, there was a span of 8 bases. CDR3 DNA sequence: TGTGCCAGCAGTGACTCTCGGACCTACAATGAGCAGTTCTTC. It codes for CASSDSRTYNEQFF.

This clonotype was seen a handful of times. The chain links TRBV7-2 to TRBJ2-5; a weak D match, TRBD2 (6 bases). Germline V CDR1 and CDR2: SGHTA, FQGNSA. This CDR3 has 13 amino acids. V was trimmed by 3 bases and J by 5 bases, leaving 10 bases between them. CDR3 sequence: CASSFSSAETQYF. CDR3 in DNA: TGTGCCAGCAGCTTTTCTAGCGCTGAGACCCAGTACTTC.

This clonotype was counted only a few times. J is TRBJ1-5 and V is TRBV5-1; D remains ambiguous. Germline CDR1 SGHRS, CDR2 YFSETQ. The CDR3 sequence is 14 residues long. Trimming cost V 0 bases and J 6 bases, with 10 bases left between them. CDR3 coding DNA: TGCGCCAGCAGCTTGGAGGGTTCGGGTCAGCCCCAGCATTTT. Its protein is CASSLEGSGQPQHF.

This clonotype was found many times. The rearrangement joins TRBV27 to TRBJ2-1, with 7 bases lining up with TRBD2. CDR3 length: 18 amino acids. Germline loops: CDR1 MNHEY, CDR2 SMNVEV (reference sequence). Trimming cost V 3 bases and J 4 bases; bases outside gene matches: 15. Written as DNA, the CDR3 is TGTGCCAGCAGTTTGGCCCCACCGGGACTACCCAAATACAATGAGCAGTTCTTC. It encodes CASSLAPPGLPKYNEQFF.

This clonotype was detected many times. The rearrangement uses TRBV10-3 and TRBJ2-4; 11 bases are shared with TRBD2. The junction had 5 bases not matched to a gene; V was cut back by 3 bases and J by 4 bases. Germline lookup yields CDR1 ENHRY and CDR2 SYGVKD. The CDR3 is made up of 16 amino acids. For the CDR3, the DNA is TGTGCCATCAGTGACTTAGCGGGAGGGCCGAAAAACATTCAGTACTTC. This translates into CAISDLAGGPKNIQYF.

At least ten counts were recorded for this clonotype. The chain has TRBV18 and TRBJ1-5; D remains ambiguous. V lost 3 bases to trimming and J lost 3 bases, with 9 bases between them. CDR1 and CDR2 (germline): KGHSH, LQKENI. The length of the CDR3 is 14 residues. The CDR3 bases are TGTGCCAGCTCACCCGGCAGTTCCAATCAGCCCCAGCATTTT. Amino acids: CASSPGSSNQPQHF. Variable domain in full (rest from reference TRBV18 and TRBJ1-5): NAGVMQNPRHLVRRRGQEARLRCSPMKGHSHVYWYRQLPEEGLKFMVYLQKENIIDESGMPKERFSAEFPKEGPSILRIQQVVRGDSAAYFCASSPGSSNQPQHFGDGTRLSIL.

This clonotype appeared many times. The chain employs TRBV20-1 and TRBJ1-2; D possibly corresponds to TRBD1 (6 bases). CDR1 is DFQATT and CDR2 is SNEGSKA in the germline V gene (reference sequence). Trimming removed 6 bases at V and 7 bases at J, with 18 bases between. CDR3 length equals 13 residues. In nucleotides, the CDR3 is TGCAGTGCGGCCGTGGCCGGGGGCCGTGGCTACACCTTC. It encodes CSAAVAGGRGYTF.

This clonotype was observed at least ten times. The chain couples TRBV10-3 to TRBJ2-5, with 7 bases lining up with TRBD1. The CDR3 covers 15 residues. Trimming removed 4 bases from V and 2 bases from J; junction bases left unmatched: 7. Germline V gene data show CDR1 as ENHRY and CDR2 as SYGVKD. CDR3 nucleotide sequence: TGTGCCATCAGTGGGGACAGTTATCCACAAGAGACCCAGTACTTC. It encodes CAISGDSYPQETQYF.

This clonotype was observed at least ten times. The chain couples TRBV7-9 to TRBJ2-1; the D is unclear. In germline, CDR1 is SEHNR, CDR2 FQNEAQ (reference sequence). The CDR3 totals 11 residues. Trimming cost V 2 bases and J 14 bases, with 10 bases left between them. DNA of the CDR3: TGTGCCAGCAGCTTAAGCTTAAATGAGTTCTTC. This encodes CASSLSLNEFF.

This chain joins TRBV19 and TRBJ1-5; 9 bases fit TRBD1. J lost 2 bases, V lost 6 bases, and 11 bases had no gene match. The V gene's germline CDR1 is LNHDA and CDR2 SQIVND (reference sequence). This CDR3 region has 17 residues. CDR3 DNA sequence: TGTGCCAGTAGCCCGGACAGGGGCCGGCTTGGCAATCAGCCCCAGCATTTT. Amino acid sequence: CASSPDRGRLGNQPQHF. Filled out from reference TRBV19 and TRBJ1-5, the complete variable domain reads DGGITQSPKYLFRKEGQNVTLSCEQNLNHDAMYWYRQDPGQGLRLIYYSQIVNDFQKGDIAEGYSVSREKKESFPLTVTSAQKNPTAFYLCASSPDRGRLGNQPQHFGDGTRLSIL.

The V gene is TRBV11-2, the J gene TRBJ2-2, with TRBD2 matching 7 bases. CDR1 and CDR2 (germline): SGHAT, FQNNGV. The V and J ends lost 3 bases and 2 bases, in that order; junction bases with no gene match: 9. The CDR3 runs to 17 residues. For the CDR3, the DNA is TGTGCCAGCAGCTTCGGAAGTGGGACTATAAACACCGGGGAGCTGTTTTTT. It specifies CASSFGSGTINTGELFF.

This clonotype was seen at least ten times. J is TRBJ1-2 and V is TRBV5-5; D is undetermined. The germline CDR1 and CDR2 sequences are SGHKS and YYEKEE (reference sequence). The germline V and J ends were trimmed by 2 bases and 4 bases, with 9 bases remaining between them. The CDR3 loop spans 13 amino acids. Written as DNA, the CDR3 is TGTGCCAGCAGCTTTGTTGTCGGCTATGGCTACACCTTC. The encoded protein is CASSFVVGYGYTF.

The chain employs TRBV7-2 and TRBJ2-3; 8 bases align to TRBD1. V dropped 0 bases and J dropped 7; count of bases not matched to a gene: 12. Germline V gives CDR1 SGHTA, CDR2 FQGNSA. This CDR3 has 17 amino acids. The CDR3 region is CASSLAWQGALLNTQYF. CDR3 DNA sequence: TGTGCCAGCAGCTTAGCGTGGCAGGGGGCCTTGCTAAATACGCAGTATTTT.

Ten or more counts support this clonotype. This chain links TRBV12-3 or TRBV12-4 with TRBJ1-1, with D tentatively TRBD1 (6 bases). The V and J ends lost 8 bases and 7 bases respectively, with 17 bases between them. The CDR3 is 13 residues long. The chain's CDR3 is CASGIQGTVEAFF. CDR3 coding DNA: TGTGCCAGCGGGATTCAGGGGACTGTTGAAGCTTTCTTT.